What follows describes a single TCR beta chain. No antigen is known for it. RNA amounts of roughly 0.45 to 1 ug underwent reverse transcription with random hexamers. Across 54 Vbeta and 13 Jbeta, immunoSEQ multiplex PCR amplified TCR beta CDR3. TCRdb used MiXCR to reprocess the immunoSEQ multiplex PCR reads, holding one entry per CDR3 protein. The sample gives about 80,000 distinct CDR3 sequences, around 94% of which show up once; about 0.27% is in the top ten. The sample comes from a study of CD8 T cells in Susac syndrome. Broader study findings: The TCR sequencing and HLA analysis in the study involved a relatively small number of individuals, as the study acknowledged.

High-throughput TCR beta sequencing covered peripheral CD8+ and CD4+ T cells. The controls were healthy donors who were matched for age and sex. Trimming took off 4 bases at V and 0 bases at J, with 13 bases between the two ends. The CDR3 is 15 residues long. Germline lookup yields CDR1 SGHRS and CDR2 YFSETQ. The sample was CD8+ T cells from PBMCs. The chain carries TRBV5-1 and TRBJ1-2; D is possibly TRBD1 (6 bases). The receptor was derived from a human donor in good health. The CDR3 is CASSPPGTSNYGYTF. The CDR3 region has the DNA TGCGCCAGCAGCCCCCCGGGGACATCTAACTATGGCTACACCTTC.